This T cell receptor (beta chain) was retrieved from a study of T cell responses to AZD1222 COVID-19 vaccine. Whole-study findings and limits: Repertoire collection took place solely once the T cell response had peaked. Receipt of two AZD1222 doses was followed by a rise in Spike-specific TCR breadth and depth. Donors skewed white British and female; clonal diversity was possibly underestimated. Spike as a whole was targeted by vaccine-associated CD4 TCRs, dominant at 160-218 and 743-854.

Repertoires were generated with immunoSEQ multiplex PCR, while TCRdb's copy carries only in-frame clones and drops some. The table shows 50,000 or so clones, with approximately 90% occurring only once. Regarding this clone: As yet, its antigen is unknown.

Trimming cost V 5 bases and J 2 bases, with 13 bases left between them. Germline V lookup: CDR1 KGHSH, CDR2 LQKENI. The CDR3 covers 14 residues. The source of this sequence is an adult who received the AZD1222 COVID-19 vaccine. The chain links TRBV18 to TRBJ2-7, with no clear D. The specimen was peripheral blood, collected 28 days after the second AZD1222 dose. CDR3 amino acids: CASSEKRWAYEQYF. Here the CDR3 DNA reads TGTGCCAGCTCAGAAAAGAGATGGGCCTACGAGCAGTACTTC. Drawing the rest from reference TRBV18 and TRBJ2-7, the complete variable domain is NAGVMQNPRHLVRRRGQEARLRCSPMKGHSHVYWYRQLPEEGLKFMVYLQKENIIDESGMPKERFSAEFPKEGPSILRIQQVVRGDSAAYFCASSEKRWAYEQYFGPGTRLTVT.